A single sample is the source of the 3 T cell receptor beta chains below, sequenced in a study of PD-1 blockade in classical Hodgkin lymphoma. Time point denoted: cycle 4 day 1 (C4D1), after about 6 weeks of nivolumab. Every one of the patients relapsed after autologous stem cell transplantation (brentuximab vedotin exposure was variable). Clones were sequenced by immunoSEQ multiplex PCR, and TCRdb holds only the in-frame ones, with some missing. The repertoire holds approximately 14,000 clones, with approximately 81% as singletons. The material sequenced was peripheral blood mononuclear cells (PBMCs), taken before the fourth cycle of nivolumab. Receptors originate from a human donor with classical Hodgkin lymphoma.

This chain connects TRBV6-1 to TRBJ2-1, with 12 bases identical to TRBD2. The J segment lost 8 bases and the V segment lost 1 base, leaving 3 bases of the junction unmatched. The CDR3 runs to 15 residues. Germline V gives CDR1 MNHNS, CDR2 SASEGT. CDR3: CASSEETSGGYEQFF. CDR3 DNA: TGTGCCAGCAGTGAAGAGACTAGCGGGGGATATGAGCAGTTCTTC.

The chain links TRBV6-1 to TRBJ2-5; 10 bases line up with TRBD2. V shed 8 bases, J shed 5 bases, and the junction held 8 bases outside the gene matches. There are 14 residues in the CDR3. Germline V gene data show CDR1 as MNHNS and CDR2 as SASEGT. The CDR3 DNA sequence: TGTGCCAGCTTGAGCGGGGGGGCCTGGGAGACCCAGTACTTC. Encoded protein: CASLSGGAWETQYF.

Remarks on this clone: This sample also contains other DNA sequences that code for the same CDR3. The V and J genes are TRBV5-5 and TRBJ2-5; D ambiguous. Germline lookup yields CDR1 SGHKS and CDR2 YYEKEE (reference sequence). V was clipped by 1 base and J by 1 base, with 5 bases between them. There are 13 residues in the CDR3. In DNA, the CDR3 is TGTGCCAGCAGCTTGCTGGGCCAAGAGACCCAGTACTTC. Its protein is CASSLLGQETQYF.